This is a list of T cell receptor beta chains from one sample in a study of molecular identifiers for immune sequencing clone quantification. Each CDR3 protein is one row after TCRdb ran MiXCR on the PCR reads. The sample yields hundreds of thousands of distinct CDR3 sequences, 25% seen once. Specimen: naive CD8+ T cells from blood, with Jurkat cell RNA spiked in. All receptors come from a human donor in good health. Some libraries in this study had Jurkat cell RNA spiked in. Both conserved end residues are part of each CDR3. D genes are given only for firm matches. The listing skips clone size in some rows; elsewhere it reads once, few, many or a size class.

V gene	CDR3 length	J gene	D gene	clone size	CDR3 DNA	CDR3 protein
TRBV5-6	15	TRBJ1-5	.	many	TGTGCCAGCAGCTTGTGGACAGCAGTAAATCAGCCCCAGCATTTT	CASSLWTAVNQPQHF
TRBV12-3/TRBV12-4	13	TRBJ2-4	TRBD2	many	TGTGCCACCACCCTAGCGGACAAAAACATTCAGTACTTC	CATTLADKNIQYF
TRBV20-1	18	TRBJ1-2	.	.	TGCAGTGCTAGAGACCCCTTTTCCACCGACAGAACTAACTATGGCTACACCTTC	CSARDPFSTDRTNYGYTF
TRBV12-3/TRBV12-4	14	TRBJ1-1	.	many	TGTGCCAGCAGTTTGGACACCTTGAACACTGAAGCTTTCTTT	CASSLDTLNTEAFF
TRBV15	17	TRBJ2-3	TRBD2	few	TGTGCCACCAGCAGAGATCTAGCGGGGGGCTCCACAGATACGCAGTATTTT	CATSRDLAGGSTDTQYF
TRBV19	15	TRBJ2-1	TRBD1	.	TGTGCCAGCAATCCCGGGACAGGCGGCTACAATGAGCAGTTCTTC	CASNPGTGGYNEQFF
TRBV4-1	17	TRBJ1-5	.	.	TGCGCCAGCAGCCAAGCACCCCGACAATGGGGCAATCAGCCCCAGCAGTTT	CASSQAPRQWGNQPQQF
TRBV27	13	TRBJ2-7	.	many	TGTGCCAGCAGTTTACAGGGTACCTACGAGCAGTACTTC	CASSLQGTYEQYF
TRBV28	14	TRBJ2-1	TRBD1	many	TGTGCCAGCAGTATGACAGGGGGCTACAATGAGCAGTTCTTC	CASSMTGGYNEQFF
TRBV7-9	15	TRBJ2-1	TRBD1	few	TGTGCCAGCAGCTCCGGGACAGGGGGGAGGAATGAGCAGTTCTTC	CASSSGTGGRNEQFF
TRBV4-1	15	TRBJ2-7	.	few	TGCGCCAGCAGCCCACACCGGGACACGGCCTACGAGCAGTACTTC	CASSPHRDTAYEQYF
TRBV7-9	13	TRBJ1-1	.	few	TGTGCCAGCAGCTCGGAAGCGAACACTGCAGCTTTCTTT	CASSSEANTAAFF
TRBV3-1	18	TRBJ2-5	TRBD1	.	TGTGCCAGCAGCCCCGGGACAGACCCTACTCCCGACCAAGAGACCCAGTACTTC	CASSPGTDPTPDQETQYF
TRBV5-1	16	TRBJ1-2	.	.	TGCGCCAGCAGCTTGGCAGGTGGAGGAAAACTGAGCGGCTACACCTTC	CASSLAGGGKLSGYTF
TRBV19	15	TRBJ1-5	TRBD1	few	TGTGCCAGTAGACTGACAGGGCTTAACAATCAGCCCCAGCATTTT	CASRLTGLNNQPQHF
TRBV6-2/TRBV6-3	16	TRBJ2-7	.	.	TGTGCCAGCAGTTACTCAGAAATGGAGGGCCCCAACGAGCAGTACTTC	CASSYSEMEGPNEQYF
TRBV6-6	15	TRBJ2-5	.	many	TGTGCCAGCAGTTACTTGGGGGCCGTCCAAGAGACCCAGTACTTC	CASSYLGAVQETQYF
TRBV27	17	TRBJ2-3	TRBD1	.	TGTGCCAGCAGTTTAATGACACCGGGACAGGGTAATACGCCGCAGTATTTT	CASSLMTPGQGNTPQYF
TRBV2	16	TRBJ1-5	TRBD1	.	TGTGCCAGCAGACCAGGGACAGGGCTTTCGAGTCAGCCCCAGCATTTT	CASRPGTGLSSQPQHF
TRBV7-9	13	TRBJ2-7	.	.	TGTGCCAGCAGCTTGAGTGGACAAAACGAGCAGTACTTC	CASSLSGQNEQYF
TRBV2	15	TRBJ2-2	.	many	TGTGCCAGCAGTGATCCGAAAACGAACACCGGGGAGCTGTTTTTT	CASSDPKTNTGELFF
TRBV27	17	TRBJ2-7	.	few	TGTGCCAGCAGCACAACCACGATAGCCAGGGGCGCCTACGAGCAGTACTTC	CASSTTTIARGAYEQYF
TRBV6-6	18	TRBJ1-3	.	many	TGTGCCAGCAGTTACTCTCCCCCCGGGGCAGGCACTGGAAACACCATATATTTT	CASSYSPPGAGTGNTIYF
TRBV27	15	TRBJ2-2	TRBD2	.	TGTGCCAGCAGTCCCCTAGCGGGGAACACCGGGGAGCTGTTTTTT	CASSPLAGNTGELFF
TRBV4-1	15	TRBJ2-1	.	.	TGCGCCTGCAGCCAAGCTTGGGGGGAGGGGGTTGAGCAGTTCTTC	CACSQAWGEGVEQFF
TRBV4-3	14	TRBJ2-1	TRBD1	.	TGCGCCAGCAGCCAATCGGGACAGGTTTATGAGCAGTTCTTC	CASSQSGQVYEQFF
TRBV4-1	12	TRBJ2-1	TRBD1	many	TGCGCCAGGATGACAGGGAACAATGAGCAGTTCTTC	CARMTGNNEQFF
TRBV20-1	15	TRBJ2-7	.	many	TGCAGTGCTAGAGGGACGGCGTATGAGTTCTACGAGCAGTACTTC	CSARGTAYEFYEQYF
TRBV19	16	TRBJ1-6	.	.	TGTGCCAGCAGAGACTTCATCGGGTCCTATAATTCACCCCTCCACTTT	CASRDFIGSYNSPLHF
TRBV4-3	16	TRBJ2-7	.	few	TGCGCCAGCAGCCAAGCGACCAGAGGCGAGGTCAACGAGCAGTACTTC	CASSQATRGEVNEQYF
TRBV10-1	15	TRBJ2-3	.	few	TGCGCCAGCAGTGAGTCTATATTAGTGGCGGATACGCAGTATTTT	CASSESILVADTQYF
TRBV11-2	11	TRBJ1-2	.	few	TGTGCCAGCAGTTTAGGAGGGGGCTACACCTTC	CASSLGGGYTF
TRBV15	13	TRBJ2-1	.	.	TGTGCCACCGGCAGCAGAACCGAACATGAGCAGTTCTTC	CATGSRTEHEQFF
TRBV7-6	18	TRBJ2-1	.	few	TGTGCCAGCAGCTTAGCCGTTTTTGGGCGGCGAGCCTACAATGAGCAGTTCTTC	CASSLAVFGRRAYNEQFF
TRBV7-2	15	TRBJ2-7	.	few	TGTGCCAGCAGCCCAGGGTTTGGCTTCCCCTACGAGCAGTACTTC	CASSPGFGFPYEQYF
TRBV27	13	TRBJ2-7	.	many	TGTGCCAGCGGGCCCAGCGGCTCCTACGAGCAGTACTTC	CASGPSGSYEQYF
TRBV4-1	12	TRBJ2-7	TRBD2	many	TGCGCCAGCAGCCACGGGACTAGCGAGCAGTACTTC	CASSHGTSEQYF
TRBV7-8	16	TRBJ1-2	.	.	TGTGCCAGCAGCTTAGCTAGCCAGGGGAATTACTATGGCTACCCCTTC	CASSLASQGNYYGYPF
TRBV5-1	14	TRBJ2-5	TRBD1	many	TGCGCCAGCAGCTTGGACAGGGGGCGGGAGACCCAGTACTTC	CASSLDRGRETQYF
TRBV27	17	TRBJ2-7	.	.	TGTGCCAGCAGTCCCCTCTACGCGACAGGAAGCTCCTACGAGCAGTACTTC	CASSPLYATGSSYEQYF
TRBV29-1	15	TRBJ1-2	.	.	TGCAGCGTTGAAGATCTGGGGCGGGGTGACTATGGCTACACCTTC	CSVEDLGRGDYGYTF
TRBV15	12	TRBJ1-4	.	.	TGTGCCACCAGCAGAAATCAGGAAAAACTGTTTTTT	CATSRNQEKLFF
TRBV4-1	17	TRBJ1-5	TRBD1	few	TGCGCCAGCAGCCACCACGCGGACAGGGTAAGCAATCAGCCCCAGCATTTT	CASSHHADRVSNQPQHF
TRBV9	13	TRBJ2-2	.	few	TGTGCCAGCAGCGGGACTTACACCGGGGAGCTGTTTTTT	CASSGTYTGELFF
TRBV27	13	TRBJ2-7	.	many	TGTGCCAGCAGTTTTGCCCGGGGTTACGAGCAGTACTTC	CASSFARGYEQYF
TRBV9	15	TRBJ1-1	TRBD1	many	TGTGCCAGCAGCGGAGAGACAGGGGCGAACACTGAAGCTTTCTTT	CASSGETGANTEAFF
TRBV30	15	TRBJ2-2	.	many	TGTGCCTGGACGCCGTTAGGGGTCTGGACCGGGGAGCTGTTTTTT	CAWTPLGVWTGELFF
TRBV4-3	17	TRBJ1-1	TRBD1	few	TGCGCCAGCAGCCGGGACAGGGGGGTTGATTATAGGACTGAAGCTTTCTTT	CASSRDRGVDYRTEAFF
TRBV7-9	16	TRBJ2-4	.	many	TGTGCCAGCAGCTTAGCGCTGTCTGAGGCCAAAAACATTCAGTACTTC	CASSLALSEAKNIQYF
TRBV19	15	TRBJ2-1	.	.	TGTGCCAGTAGGACCGGGACCCGGGGGGCTCATGAGCAGTTCTTC	CASRTGTRGAHEQFF